The 30 T cell receptor beta chains below were found in one sample sequenced in a study of blood T cell repertoires in COVID-19. Libraries were prepared by immunoSEQ multiplex PCR; TCRdb keeps only in-frame clonotypes and omits some of them. Here the sample spans under 120,000 clones, 69% being singletons. What was sequenced was peripheral blood. Every receptor here comes from an elderly man with acute or convalescent COVID-19.

This clone was seen a handful of times. V and J are TRBV4-3 and TRBJ1-6; D unresolved. CDR1 and CDR2 (germline): LGHNA, YSLEER. V was cut by 6 bases and J by 0 bases, with 6 bases left in between. The CDR3 extends over 14 amino acids. The CDR3 DNA reads as TGCGCCAGCAGTACAAGCTCCTATAATTCACCCCTCCACTTT. It is translated as CASSTSSYNSPLHF.

The rearrangement links TRBV19 to TRBJ2-1; perhaps TRBD1 as D (6 bases). Germline V gives CDR1 LNHDA, CDR2 SQIVND (reference sequence). The V gene lost 0 bases and the J gene lost 6 bases, with 15 bases spanning the gap. CDR3 size: 16 residues. CDR3 residues: CASSIDLTGFGNEQFF. For the CDR3, the DNA is TGTGCCAGTAGTATAGATCTAACAGGGTTTGGCAATGAGCAGTTCTTC.

This sequence joins TRBV7-2 and TRBJ1-1; a weak D match, TRBD1 (5 bases). Trimming left V 4 bases short and J 3 bases short, with 9 bases between. CDR3 size: 13 residues. Germline CDR1 is SGHTA and CDR2 is FQGNSA. In nucleotides, the CDR3 is TGTGCCAGCAGCTGGGGGGTGGACACTGAAGCTTTCTTT. Encoded protein: CASSWGVDTEAFF.

The rearrangement uses TRBV18 and TRBJ2-2, with a weak D call TRBD1 (5 bases). Germline V lookup: CDR1 KGHSH, CDR2 LQKENI. V lost 3 bases and J 2 bases, leaving 13 bases between the germline ends. The CDR3 has 16 residues. The DNA of the CDR3 is TGTGCCAGCTCACCTCGCCCGACAGCCAACACCGGGGAGCTGTTTTTT. Its protein is CASSPRPTANTGELFF.

The chain is built from TRBV5-6 and TRBJ2-7, with 15 bases that match TRBD2. The germline gives CDR1 SGHDT, CDR2 YYEEEE. Trimming at V came to 0 bases and at J to 7 bases, leaving 2 bases not matched to a gene. This CDR3 region has 15 residues. The DNA for the CDR3 is TGTGCCAGCAGCTTGGCCGGGACTAGCGGGAGGGAGCAGTACTTC. Translated: CASSLAGTSGREQYF.

The J gene is TRBJ2-7, the V gene TRBV30; D could derive from TRBD1 or TRBD2 (5 bases each). This CDR3 region has 11 residues. V dropped 5 bases and J dropped 5 bases, with 10 bases sitting between them. Looked up from germline, CDR1 is GTSNPN and CDR2 is SVGIG (reference sequence). The CDR3 protein is CAWGAGHEQYF. DNA of the CDR3: TGTGCCTGGGGGGCGGGCCACGAGCAGTACTTC. The complete variable domain, with remaining parts taken from reference TRBV30 and TRBJ2-7, reads SQTIHQWPATLVQPVGSPLSLECTVEGTSNPNLYWYRQAAGRGLQLLFYSVGIGQISSEVPQNLSASRPQDRQFILSSKKLLLSDSGFYLCAWGAGHEQYFGPGTRLTVT.

There are a few counts of this clone. The V gene is TRBV28, the J gene TRBJ1-5; TRBD1 aligns across 7 bases. V dropped 6 bases and J dropped 4; count of bases not matched to a gene: 9. The germline gives CDR1 MDHEN, CDR2 SYDVKM. The CDR3 extends over 15 amino acids. CDR3 residues: CASSYQRQGNQPQHF. CDR3 DNA sequence: TGTGCCAGCAGCTACCAACGACAGGGTAATCAGCCCCAGCATTTT.

V is TRBV5-1 and J is TRBJ2-3, with 7 nucleotides matching TRBD2. The ends lost 1 base at V and 2 bases at J; junction bases unmatched: 4. Germline V lookup: CDR1 SGHRS, CDR2 YFSETQ. The CDR3 covers 15 residues. The chain's CDR3 is CASSLTQRDTDTQYF. The CDR3, as DNA: TGCGCCAGCAGCTTGACCCAGCGGGACACAGATACGCAGTATTTT.

This clone has only a few counts. This sequence joins TRBV6-2 or TRBV6-3 and TRBJ1-1; 11 bases match TRBD1. This CDR3 has 18 amino acids. CDR1 MNHEY and CDR2 SVGEGT come from the germline V gene. V trimming: 4 bases; J trimming: 4 bases; junction bases outside the gene matches: 14. For the CDR3, the DNA is TGTGCCAGCAGTTCCAGACCGGGACAGGGGGAATACAGCACTGAAGCTTTCTTT. It translates to CASSSRPGQGEYSTEAFF.

In this sample, this clone turned up a few times. The chain uses TRBV2 and TRBJ1-1, with D hard to call. CDR3 length: 13 amino acids. CDR1 is SNHLY and CDR2 is FYNNEI in the germline V gene. Between the trimmed V and J ends, which lost 3 bases and 1 base, there was a span of 6 bases. The CDR3 is CASSDMRNTEAFF. The CDR3 DNA follows: TGTGCCAGCAGTGATATGCGGAACACTGAAGCTTTCTTT.

The rearrangement links TRBV28 to TRBJ2-7, with TRBD1 matching over 9 bases. Germline V lookup: CDR1 MDHEN, CDR2 SYDVKM. CDR3 length: 16 residues. V shed 6 bases and J 4 bases; nucleotides not matched to a gene: 13. In DNA, the CDR3 is TGTGCCAGCAGGTCCTCCGGGACAGGGAGATCTTACGAGCAGTACTTC. It is translated as CASRSSGTGRSYEQYF. The full variable domain, in which reference TRBV28 and TRBJ2-7 provide the parts outside the CDR3, is DVKVTQSSRYLVKRTGEKVFLECVQDMDHENMFWYRQDPGLGLRLIYFSYDVKMKEKGDIPEGYSVSREKKERFSLILESASTNQTSMYLCASRSSGTGRSYEQYFGPGTRLTVT.

This clone was seen only a few times. The CDR3 bases are TGTGCCAGCAGTGAAAGGGGACAGGGCTATGGCTACACCTTC. Translation gives CASSERGQGYGYTF. The chain has TRBV6-1 and TRBJ1-2, with 9 bases identical to TRBD1. The CDR3 runs 14 residues. Per the germline V gene, CDR1 is MNHNS and CDR2 is SASEGT. The V segment lost 2 bases and the J segment 4 bases; nucleotides outside the gene matches: 2.

The chain couples TRBV6-5 to TRBJ2-4, with 12 bases aligning to TRBD1. V was clipped by 5 bases and J by 6 bases; unmatched bases: 2. The CDR3 totals 14 residues. Germline CDR1 reads MNHEY; CDR2 reads SVGAGI. CDR3 sequence reads: CASSQGQGANIQYF. The CDR3 DNA reads as TGTGCCAGCAGTCAGGGACAGGGGGCAAACATTCAGTACTTC.

The chain couples TRBV19 to TRBJ1-6; the D gene is possibly TRBD1 (6 bases). Trimming stripped 4 bases from V and 7 bases from J, with 11 bases between. There are 14 residues in the CDR3. Germline CDR1 LNHDA, CDR2 SQIVND (reference sequence). CDR3 bases: TGTGCCAGTAGTACACGGGACATAAATTCACCCCTCCACTTT. This gives the protein CASSTRDINSPLHF.

J is TRBJ2-3 and V is TRBV9; 7 bases are a match to TRBD1. V trimming: 4 bases; J trimming: 6 bases; junction bases outside the gene matches: 11. The germline gives CDR1 SGDLS, CDR2 YYNGEE. The CDR3 covers 15 residues. Here the CDR3 reads CASSRDREEGDTQYF. Written as DNA, the CDR3 is TGTGCCAGCAGCAGAGACAGGGAAGAGGGGGATACGCAGTATTTT. The full variable domain, in which reference TRBV9 and TRBJ2-3 provide the parts outside the CDR3, is DSGVTQTPKHLITATGQRVTLRCSPRSGDLSVYWYQQSLDQGLQFLIQYYNGEERAKGNILERFSAQQFPDLHSELNLSSLELGDSALYFCASSRDREEGDTQYFGPGTRLTVL.

V and J are TRBV10-3 and TRBJ2-3, with TRBD2 matching 9 bases. Trimming took 7 bases from V and 4 from J; bases not matched to a gene: 6. Germline lookup yields CDR1 ENHRY and CDR2 SYGVKD. CDR3 size: 14 residues. CDR3 region: CAITAAGGPDTQYF. CDR3 nucleotide sequence: TGTGCCATCACGGCGGCGGGAGGGCCAGATACGCAGTATTTT.

The V and J genes are TRBV27 and TRBJ2-3; 9 bases match TRBD1. CDR1 is MNHEY and CDR2 is SMNVEV in the germline V gene (reference sequence). This CDR3 region has 15 residues. V trimming: 2 bases; J trimming: 4 bases; junction bases outside the gene matches: 4. Written as DNA, the CDR3 is TGTGCCAGCAGTTTACGGGGACAGGGAGCAGATACGCAGTATTTT. Translating it yields CASSLRGQGADTQYF.

The gene calls are TRBV7-9 and TRBJ1-3; 9 bases line up with TRBD1. The germline V gene has CDR1 SEHNR and CDR2 FQNEAQ (reference sequence). Trimming took 0 bases from V and 3 from J; bases not matched to a gene: 3. The CDR3 runs to 16 residues. The CDR3 region has the DNA TGTGCCAGCAGCTTAGCCGGGACAGGGCTTGGAAACACCATATATTTT. It specifies CASSLAGTGLGNTIYF.

V usage is TRBV6-2 or TRBV6-3 and J usage is TRBJ2-3, with D hard to call. This CDR3 has 13 residues. The germline CDR1 and CDR2 sequences are MNHEY and SVGEGT. The V end lost 5 bases, the J end lost 1 base, and 7 bases lay between the germline ends. CDR3 in amino acids: CASSQTRTDTQYF. The CDR3 DNA is TGTGCCAGCAGTCAGACACGCACAGATACGCAGTATTTT.

The rearrangement joins TRBV30 to TRBJ1-1; 7 bases map to TRBD1. Per the germline V gene, CDR1 is GTSNPN and CDR2 is SVGIG (reference sequence). J lost 11 bases, V lost 1 base, and 7 bases had no gene match. This CDR3 region has 12 residues. The CDR3 sequence: CAWSGGGGEAFF. CDR3 nucleotides: TGTGCCTGGAGTGGAGGGGGCGGCGAGGCTTTCTTT.

The genes are TRBV18 and TRBJ2-3; D gene unclear. Between the trimmed V and J ends, which lost 6 bases and 4 bases, there was a span of 11 bases. The CDR3 sequence is 13 residues long. From germline, CDR1 is KGHSH and CDR2 LQKENI. CDR3 bases: TGTGCCAGCTCGCTAAGAAATTCAGATACGCAGTATTTT. It specifies CASSLRNSDTQYF. The variable domain in full, completed from reference TRBV18 and TRBJ2-3, reads NAGVMQNPRHLVRRRGQEARLRCSPMKGHSHVYWYRQLPEEGLKFMVYLQKENIIDESGMPKERFSAEFPKEGPSILRIQQVVRGDSAAYFCASSLRNSDTQYFGPGTRLTVL.

The CDR3 here is CASGGGFAYEQYF. In DNA form, the CDR3 reads TGTGCCAGTGGGGGGGGGTTCGCCTACGAGCAGTACTTC. The rearrangement links TRBV7-8 to TRBJ2-7; 7 bases align to TRBD2. The CDR3 is made up of 13 amino acids. J gave up 2 bases and V 9 bases, and 7 bases lay outside the gene matches. Germline V lookup: CDR1 SGHVS, CDR2 FQNEAQ.

This rearrangement joins TRBV19 to TRBJ2-5; tentative D call: TRBD1 (5 bases). The germline CDR1 and CDR2 sequences are LNHDA and SQIVND (reference sequence). The CDR3 spans 13 residues. The germline V and J ends were trimmed by 3 bases and 2 bases, with 7 bases remaining between them. Written as DNA, the CDR3 is TGTGCCAGTAGTATTCGACAGCAAGAGACCCAGTACTTC. Translating gives CASSIRQQETQYF.

The chain uses TRBV12-3 or TRBV12-4 and TRBJ2-1; 8 bases line up with TRBD2. Trimming took 0 bases from V and 15 from J; bases not matched to a gene: 7. The CDR3 length is 13 residues. The CDR3 nucleotides read TGTGCCAGCAGTTTAGCAGGACTAGCCGCATCGTTCTTC. Protein: CASSLAGLAASFF.

This clone was seen just once. The J gene is TRBJ2-7, the V gene TRBV7-2, with 10 bases lining up with TRBD1. The CDR3 covers 14 residues. The V and J ends lost 5 bases and 6 bases, in that order; junction bases with no gene match: 7. Germline V gene lookup returns CDR1 SGHTA and CDR2 FQGNSA. The CDR3 loop reads CASSPRQGAVEQYF. CDR3 coding DNA: TGTGCCAGCAGCCCGCGACAGGGGGCGGTCGAGCAGTACTTC.

The table lists this clone with a few counts. The chain has TRBV27 and TRBJ2-7, with 9 bases identical to TRBD1. J lost 5 bases, V lost 3 bases, and 5 bases had no gene match. The CDR3 consists of 14 residues. Germline CDR1 reads MNHEY; CDR2 reads SMNVEV (reference sequence). This chain's CDR3 is CASSLGQGLNEQYF. The CDR3 nucleotides read TGTGCCAGCAGTTTGGGACAGGGCCTTAACGAGCAGTACTTC.

The chain carries TRBV5-4 and TRBJ1-2; the D is unclear. This CDR3 is 14 amino acids long. Germline V gene lookup returns CDR1 SGHNT and CDR2 YYREEE (reference sequence). Trimming removed 0 bases from V and 0 bases from J, with 6 bases in between. CDR3 in amino acids: CASSLDSTNYGYTF. DNA for the CDR3: TGTGCCAGCAGCTTGGACAGTACTAACTATGGCTACACCTTC.

This sequence joins TRBV28 and TRBJ1-5; D gene ambiguous. The CDR3 is 14 amino acids. CDR1 and CDR2 from the germline V gene are MDHEN and SYDVKM. V was pared by 2 bases and J by 4 bases, with 9 bases between. CDR3 region: CASSLGQENQPQHF. CDR3 coding DNA: TGTGCCAGCAGTTTAGGTCAGGAAAATCAGCCCCAGCATTTT.

Many counts were recorded for this clone. The V gene is TRBV29-1, the J gene TRBJ1-1; possibly TRBD1 for D (6 bases). V was shortened by 3 bases and J by 3 bases, with 11 bases between the two germline ends. The CDR3 sequence is 13 residues long. Germline V gives CDR1 SQVTM, CDR2 ANQGSEA. The CDR3 DNA follows: TGCAGCGTTGAGAGGGACACAGACACTGAAGCTTTCTTT. It encodes CSVERDTDTEAFF.

The chain has TRBV4-3 and TRBJ1-6; D not certain. Trimming shortened V by 1 base and J by 4 bases, and 5 bases separated the two germline ends. CDR3 length equals 14 residues. Germline CDR1 reads LGHNA; CDR2 reads YSLEER. The CDR3, as DNA: TGCGCCAGCAGCCAAGCACATTATAATTCACCCCTCCACTTT. Encoded protein: CASSQAHYNSPLHF.